The 8 T cell receptor beta chains reported below all come from one sample, sequenced in a study of blood T cells in healthy people across ages. Together with a sample-barcoded 5' primer, a J-beta primer mix was included in a second PCR lasting about 6 to 12 cycles. TCRdb processed the 5' RACE reads anew with MiXCR; each CDR3 protein has one entry. Here the sample spans 1,100,000 or so distinct CDR3 sequences, 40% to 50% being singletons. Sequenced sample: blood. The receptors come from a woman aged 60-75 years in good health.

The chain recombines TRBV12-3 or TRBV12-4 with TRBJ1-2; D perhaps matches TRBD1 (5 bases). V lost 6 bases and J 3 bases, leaving 11 bases between the germline ends. The CDR3 loop spans 13 amino acids. CDR3 in DNA: TGTGCCAGCAGGCGAGGGACGGACTATGGCTACACCTTC. Its protein product is CASRRGTDYGYTF.

This clonotype was picked up a small number of times. J is TRBJ2-1 and V is TRBV29-1, with D perhaps TRBD2 (5 bases). The germline V gene encodes CDR1 SQVTM and CDR2 ANQGSEA. This CDR3 has 14 residues. V was shortened by 3 bases and J by 0 bases, with 9 bases between the two germline ends. The CDR3 loop is CSVEPGNSYNEQFF. CDR3 DNA: TGCAGCGTTGAGCCCGGGAACTCCTACAATGAGCAGTTCTTC.

The chain couples TRBV2 to TRBJ2-1; the D is unclear. V shed 5 bases and J shed 6 bases, with 11 bases lying between them. Germline V gene data show CDR1 as SNHLY and CDR2 as FYNNEI. CDR3 size: 13 residues. The CDR3 DNA reads as TGTGCCAGCAGTTCGATCCCCCCCAATGAGCAGTTCTTC. This translates into CASSSIPPNEQFF.

The gene calls are TRBV3-1 and TRBJ2-3, with TRBD2 identical over 8 bases. The CDR3 runs 15 residues. Per germline, CDR1 LGHDT and CDR2 YNNKEL (reference sequence). Losses at the gene ends were 8 bases for V and 2 bases for J; bases not matched to a gene: 9. CDR3: CASRGGGGPTDTQYF. For the CDR3, the DNA is TGTGCCAGCCGTGGGGGCGGGGGGCCCACAGATACGCAGTATTTT.

The sample holds a few counts of this clonotype. The rearrangement joins TRBV6-5 to TRBJ1-5, with 12 bases matching TRBD1. The CDR3 sequence is 16 residues long. J lost 4 bases, V lost 4 bases, and 5 bases had no gene match. Germline V gene sequence: CDR1 MNHEY, CDR2 SVGAGI. The CDR3 here is CASSLGQGARNQPQHF. Here the CDR3 DNA reads TGTGCCAGCAGTTTGGGACAGGGGGCGCGAAATCAGCCCCAGCATTTT.

The chain uses TRBV15 and TRBJ2-1; possible D gene TRBD1, 5 bases. This CDR3 has 13 amino acids. Trimming pared 9 bases from V and 3 bases from J, leaving 12 bases between. The germline gives CDR1 LNHNV, CDR2 YYDKDF (reference sequence). CDR3 DNA: TGTGCCACTGGGGCAGATCTCTACAATGAGCAGTTCTTC. The encoded protein is CATGADLYNEQFF.

The chain carries TRBV6-6 and TRBJ2-7; D may be TRBD1 (6 bases). The V end was cut by 6 bases, the J end by 0 bases, with 15 bases between. The CDR3 is 15 residues long. Germline CDR1 is MNHNY and CDR2 is SVGAGI (reference sequence). The CDR3 DNA reads TGTGCCAGCAGCAATCGGGGACAAGGCTCCTACGAGCAGTACTTC. Protein: CASSNRGQGSYEQYF.

This clonotype was counted a few times. CDR3 DNA sequence: TGTGCCAGCAGTGCCTCCCCCGCTAGCACAGATACGCAGTATTTT. This codes for CASSASPASTDTQYF. The chain recombines TRBV6-1 with TRBJ2-3; D ambiguous. Germline V gene sequence: CDR1 MNHNS, CDR2 SASEGT. Trimming shortened V by 4 bases and J by 0 bases, and 11 bases separated the two germline ends. The CDR3 extends over 15 amino acids.